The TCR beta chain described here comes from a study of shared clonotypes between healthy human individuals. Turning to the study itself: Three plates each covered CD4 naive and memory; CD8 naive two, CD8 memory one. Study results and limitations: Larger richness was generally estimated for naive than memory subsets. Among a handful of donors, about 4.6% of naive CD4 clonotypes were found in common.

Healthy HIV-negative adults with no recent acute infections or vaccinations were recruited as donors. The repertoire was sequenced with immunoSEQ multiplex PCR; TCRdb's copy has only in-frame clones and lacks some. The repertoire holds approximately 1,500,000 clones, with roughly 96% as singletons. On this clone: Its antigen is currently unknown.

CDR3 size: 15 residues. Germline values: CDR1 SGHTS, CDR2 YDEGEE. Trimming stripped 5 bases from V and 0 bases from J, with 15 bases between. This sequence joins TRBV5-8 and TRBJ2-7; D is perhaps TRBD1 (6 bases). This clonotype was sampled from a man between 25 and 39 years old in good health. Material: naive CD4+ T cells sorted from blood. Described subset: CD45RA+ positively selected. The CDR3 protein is CASSLDDRSSYEQYF. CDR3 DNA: TGTGCCAGCAGTTTAGACGACAGGAGCTCCTACGAGCAGTACTTC. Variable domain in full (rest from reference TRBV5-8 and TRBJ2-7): EAGVTQSPTHLIKTRGQQATLRCSPISGHTSVYWYQQALGLGLQFLLWYDEGEERNRGNFPPRFSGRQFPNYSSELNVNALELEDSALYLCASSLDDRSSYEQYFGPGTRLTVT.